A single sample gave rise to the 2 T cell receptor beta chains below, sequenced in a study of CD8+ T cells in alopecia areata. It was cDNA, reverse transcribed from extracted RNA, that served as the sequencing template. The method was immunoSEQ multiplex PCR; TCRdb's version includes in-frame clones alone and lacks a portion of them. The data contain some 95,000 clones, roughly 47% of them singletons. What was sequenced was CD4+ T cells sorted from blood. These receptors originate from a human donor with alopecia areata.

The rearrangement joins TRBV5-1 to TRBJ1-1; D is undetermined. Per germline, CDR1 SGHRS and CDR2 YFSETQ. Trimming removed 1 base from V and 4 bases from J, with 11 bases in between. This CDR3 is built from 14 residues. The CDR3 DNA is TGCGCCAGCAGCTTGTATCGGGGTTTCACTGAAGCTTTCTTT. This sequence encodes CASSLYRGFTEAFF.

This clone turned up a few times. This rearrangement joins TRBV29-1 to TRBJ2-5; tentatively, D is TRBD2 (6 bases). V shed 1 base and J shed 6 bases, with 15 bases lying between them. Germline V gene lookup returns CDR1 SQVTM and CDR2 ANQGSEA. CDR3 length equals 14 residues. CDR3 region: CSVEGRRRGKTQYF. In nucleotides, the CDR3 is TGCAGCGTTGAAGGACGGCGACGGGGGAAGACCCAGTACTTC. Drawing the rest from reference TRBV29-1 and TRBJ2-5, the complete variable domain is SAVISQKPSRDICQRGTSLTIQCQVDSQVTMMFWYRQQPGQSLTLIATANQGSEATYESGFVIDKFPISRPNLTFSTLTVSNMSPEDSSIYLCSVEGRRRGKTQYFGPGTRLLVL.